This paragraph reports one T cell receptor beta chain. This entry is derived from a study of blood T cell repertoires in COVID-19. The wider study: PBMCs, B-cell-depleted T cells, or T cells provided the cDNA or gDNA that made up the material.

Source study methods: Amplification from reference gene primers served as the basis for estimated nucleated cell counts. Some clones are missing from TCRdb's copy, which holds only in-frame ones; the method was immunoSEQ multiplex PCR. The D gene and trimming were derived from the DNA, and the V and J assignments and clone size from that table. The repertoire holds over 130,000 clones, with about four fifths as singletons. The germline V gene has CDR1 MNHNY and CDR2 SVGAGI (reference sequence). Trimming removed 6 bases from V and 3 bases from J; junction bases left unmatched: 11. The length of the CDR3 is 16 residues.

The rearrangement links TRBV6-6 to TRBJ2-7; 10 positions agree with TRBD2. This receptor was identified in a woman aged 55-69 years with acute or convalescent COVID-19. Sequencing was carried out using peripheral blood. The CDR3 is CASSPGLAVTSYEQYF. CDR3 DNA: TGTGCCAGCAGCCCCGGACTAGCGGTGACTAGCTACGAGCAGTACTTC.